A single sample gave rise to the 19 T cell receptor beta chains below, sequenced in a study of blood T cells in healthy people across ages. Then a second PCR, running about 6 to 12 cycles, was carried out with a sample-barcoded 5' primer and a J-beta primer mix. TCRdb reanalysed the 5' RACE reads using MiXCR and keeps one entry per CDR3 protein. The table has 1.5 million to 2 million distinct CDR3 sequences, roughly 27% seen once. The specimen sequenced was blood. These receptors all stem from a woman aged 25 to 39 in good health.

This clonotype occurred a few times. The J gene is TRBJ1-2, the V gene TRBV27; a possible D gene is TRBD1 (6 bases). CDR3 size: 13 residues. Germline V gene sequence: CDR1 MNHEY, CDR2 SMNVEV (reference sequence). V dropped 7 bases and J dropped 8 bases, with 17 bases sitting between them. The CDR3 region has the DNA TGTGCCAGCACCCTGCGCAGGGGTCAGGGCTACACCTTC. Amino acid sequence: CASTLRRGQGYTF.

The chain joins TRBV4-2 to TRBJ2-7, with 9 bases fitting TRBD2. This CDR3 region has 18 residues. V lost 0 bases, J lost 6 bases, and 15 bases stayed unmatched. CDR1 is LGHNA, CDR2 YNFKEQ, per germline. The CDR3 region is CASSQEIRTSDDGGEQYF. In nucleotides, the CDR3 is TGTGCCAGCAGCCAAGAAATCAGGACTAGCGATGATGGTGGCGAGCAGTACTTC.

The chain recombines TRBV6-6 with TRBJ2-1; TRBD2 matches at 9 bases. Germline V CDR1 and CDR2: MNHNY, SVGAGI (reference sequence). J gave up 4 bases and V 7 bases, and 11 bases lay outside the gene matches. The CDR3 has 16 residues. The CDR3: CASMSGGGASYNEQFF. CDR3 in DNA: TGTGCCAGCATGTCAGGCGGGGGGGCATCTTACAATGAGCAGTTCTTC.

This sequence joins TRBV25-1 and TRBJ1-1; D is undetermined. Between the trimmed V and J ends, which lost 1 base and 1 base, there was a span of 7 bases. The germline V gene encodes CDR1 MGHDK and CDR2 SYGVNS. The CDR3 is 14 residues long. CDR3: CASSELGKNTEAFF. The CDR3 nucleotides read TGTGCCAGCAGTGAATTGGGTAAGAACACTGAAGCTTTCTTT.

This clonotype was seen more than once but under ten times. The chain carries TRBV24-1 and TRBJ1-2; D remains unclear. The V gene's germline CDR1 is KGHDR and CDR2 SFDVKD. V shed 11 bases and J shed 7 bases, with 16 bases lying between them. CDR3 length equals 12 residues. The CDR3 spells CAISLRGSGYTF. DNA for the CDR3: TGTGCCATCTCTCTACGGGGATCTGGCTACACCTTC.

The V and J genes are TRBV10-3 and TRBJ1-1; D is perhaps TRBD1 (5 bases). V gave up 6 bases and J gave up 1 base, with 15 bases separating them. Germline-derived CDR1 and CDR2 are ENHRY and SYGVKD. The CDR3 is made up of 15 amino acids. CDR3 sequence (DNA): TGTGCCATCAGCGCCGAACTAGGGGCGAACACTGAAGCTTTCTTT. It is translated as CAISAELGANTEAFF.

The V and J genes are TRBV24-1 and TRBJ2-5; D is possibly TRBD2 (5 bases). CDR1 is KGHDR, CDR2 SFDVKD, per germline. The CDR3 runs 13 residues. Trimming stripped 10 bases from V and 3 bases from J, with 14 bases between. The CDR3 bases are TGTGCCACGCTAGCCGGCTGGGAAGAGACCCAGTACTTC. Translation gives CATLAGWEETQYF.

Notes on this clonotype: A much larger clone lies one base from this, so it may be a read error. The chain has TRBV12-3 or TRBV12-4 and TRBJ2-4; 8 positions match TRBD2. The DNA matches TRBJ2-1 better at its end, which makes the J call doubtful. CDR3 length equals 16 residues. The CDR3 sequence is CASSSSSGLAKNIQFF. The CDR3 coding sequence is TGTGCCAGCAGTTCATCTAGCGGGCTAGCCAAAAACATTCAGTTCTTC.

The chain links TRBV7-9 to TRBJ2-7; 7 bases are shared with TRBD1. The junction had 8 bases not matched to a gene; V was cut back by 4 bases and J by 2 bases. CDR1 and CDR2 (germline): SEHNR, FQNEAQ (reference sequence). CDR3 length: 15 amino acids. The CDR3 region has the DNA TGTGCCAGCAGCTCGAAGGACAGGATAACCTACGAGCAGTACTTC. Translated, it gives CASSSKDRITYEQYF.

A few counts support this clonotype. The gene calls are TRBV11-2 and TRBJ2-3; 8 bases align to TRBD2. The CDR3 extends over 15 amino acids. Germline CDR1 is SGHAT and CDR2 is FQNNGV. The junction had 6 bases not matched to a gene; V was cut back by 5 bases and J by 2 bases. The CDR3 reads CASSRFSGNTDTQYF. DNA for the CDR3: TGTGCCAGCAGCCGATTTAGCGGGAACACAGATACGCAGTATTTT.

This clonotype appeared many times. The rearrangement links TRBV9 to TRBJ1-4; no firm D call. This CDR3 comprises 16 residues. Trimming took off 2 bases at V and 4 bases at J, with 15 bases between the two ends. In germline, CDR1 is SGDLS, CDR2 YYNGEE. CDR3 loop: CASSVMSGIGNEKLFF. CDR3 DNA sequence: TGTGCCAGCAGCGTGATGAGCGGGATCGGTAATGAAAAACTGTTTTTT.

This chain joins TRBV11-2 and TRBJ2-1; 7 nucleotides match TRBD1. Germline assignment: CDR1 SGHAT and CDR2 FQNNGV. V shed 4 bases and J 10 bases; nucleotides not matched to a gene: 10. This CDR3 has 14 residues. CDR3 region: CASSSGQPQAEQFF. For the CDR3, the DNA is TGTGCCAGCAGCTCGGGACAGCCGCAGGCCGAGCAGTTCTTC.

In regard to this clonotype: This may come from a read error, since a much larger clone is one base off. The chain recombines TRBV6-6 with TRBJ2-1, with D possibly being TRBD2 (6 bases). This CDR3 comprises 13 residues. CDR1 and CDR2 from the germline V gene are MNHNY and SVGAGI (reference sequence). CDR3 nucleotides: TGTGCCAGCAGTTACTCGGGGGGAGATGAGCAGGTCTTC. Translated, it gives CASSYSGGDEQVF.

This clonotype was counted a few times. The chain links TRBV6-1 to TRBJ2-5; D not resolved. The CDR3 is 13 residues long. Between the trimmed V and J ends, which lost 3 bases and 3 bases, there was a span of 8 bases. Germline V gene lookup returns CDR1 MNHNS and CDR2 SASEGT. The CDR3 here is CASSDNIKETQYF. The CDR3 DNA sequence: TGTGCCAGCAGTGACAATATCAAAGAGACCCAGTACTTC.

The chain combines TRBV12-3 or TRBV12-4 with TRBJ2-3; 7 positions agree with TRBD1. The junction had 5 bases not matched to a gene; V was cut back by 6 bases and J by 2 bases. This CDR3 is 14 amino acids long. As DNA, the CDR3 is TGTGCCAGCAGCCTGGACAGGATCACAGATACGCAGTATTTT. Its protein is CASSLDRITDTQYF.

This clonotype was counted many times. J is TRBJ1-2 and V is TRBV12-3 or TRBV12-4; D may be TRBD1 (6 bases). The CDR3 contains 14 residues. Trimming shortened V by 6 bases and J by 8 bases, and 19 bases separated the two germline ends. In DNA, the CDR3 is TGTGCCAGCAGGCCTGACAGGTCTACTGGAGGCTACACCTTC. Amino acid sequence: CASRPDRSTGGYTF.

Details on this clonotype: Mismatch with germline at one junction end may stem from a read error. The chain recombines TRBV20-1 with TRBJ1-1, with D possibly TRBD1 on 5 matching bases. The germline V gene encodes CDR1 DFQATT and CDR2 SNEGSKA (reference sequence). This CDR3 contains 15 residues. In DNA form, the CDR3 reads TGCAGTGCCGTGACGGGGGGACTCTGGAACGCTGAAGCTTTCTTT. It codes for CSAVTGGLWNAEAFF.

This clonotype was counted only a few times. This chain connects TRBV10-3 to TRBJ1-2; D call uncertain. This CDR3 contains 14 residues. CDR1 is ENHRY and CDR2 is SYGVKD in the germline V gene. V lost 0 bases, J lost 9 bases, and 14 bases lay in between. CDR3: CAISESTREGCYTF. Here the CDR3 DNA reads TGTGCCATCAGTGAGTCGACAAGGGAGGGATGCTACACCTTC.

The genes are TRBV25-1 and TRBJ2-5; D is perhaps TRBD1 (6 bases). Germline values: CDR1 MGHDK, CDR2 SYGVNS. This CDR3 contains 18 residues. The ends were cut back, 1 base at V and 3 bases at J, with 21 bases in the middle. The CDR3 nucleotides read TGTGCCAGCAGTGAATTTTTCGGTTGGGAGAACAGGGAAGAGACCCAGTACTTC. Encoded protein: CASSEFFGWENREETQYF. Combining the CDR3 with reference TRBV25-1 and TRBJ2-5 gives the whole variable domain EADIYQTPRYLVIGTGKKITLECSQTMGHDKMYWYQQDPGMELHLIHYSYGVNSTEKGDLSSESTVSRIRTEHFPLTLESARPSHTSQYLCASSEFFGWENREETQYFGPGTRLLVL.